This T cell receptor (beta chain) was recorded in a study of CD8 T cells in Susac syndrome. Study at large: Among sequenced Susac syndrome patients, about 6 had active disease and eight were in remission.

Trimming removed 4 bases at V and 7 bases at J, with 17 bases between. This CDR3 region has 14 residues. Germline assignment: CDR1 LGHDT and CDR2 YNNKEL (reference sequence). Reverse transcription used roughly 0.45 to 1 ug RNA and random hexamers. MiXCR, run by TCRdb on the immunoSEQ multiplex PCR reads, gives a single entry per CDR3 protein. The table includes about 100,000 distinct CDR3 sequences, 95% detected once. This clonotype was sampled from a human donor with Susac syndrome. The sample taken for sequencing was CD8+ T cells from PBMCs. The J gene is TRBJ2-7, the V gene TRBV3-1; D possibly corresponds to TRBD2 (6 bases). CDR3 residues: CASSREWRGYEQYF. The CDR3 nucleotides are TGTGCCAGCAGCCGTGAGTGGAGGGGCTATGAGCAGTACTTC.